The T cell receptor (beta chain) under discussion was sequenced for a study of lymphopenia after photon versus proton radiotherapy. This clone was counted a single time. Its target is not known. Using immunoSEQ multiplex PCR, the repertoire was profiled, and TCRdb retains in-frame clones only, with some absent. The sample yields 6,000 to 9,500 clones, 81% seen once. CDR1 SGHRS and CDR2 YFSETQ come from the germline V gene. Between the trimmed V and J ends, which lost 2 bases and 0 bases, there was a span of 9 bases. The CDR3 sequence is 15 residues long. Whole-study findings and limits: Under photons, naive T cells and diversity fell while effector/memory populations rose. Survival link was tested only in deceased patients; proton benefit remains a possibility. After the lymphocyte nadir, photon-treated repertoires showed oligoclonal expansion, especially of CD8+ Temra cells.

The V call is TRBV5-1, the J call TRBJ2-1; no clear D gene. This clonotype originated in a man aged 25-45 years with gastric cancer. The sequences come from peripheral blood, collected from a patient treated with photon-based radiotherapy. The CDR3 reads CASSLDGSSYNEQFF. CDR3 DNA sequence: TGCGCCAGCAGCTTAGACGGTAGCTCCTACAATGAGCAGTTCTTC.